This TCR beta chain emerged from a study of monozygotic twins with inflammatory bowel disease. Overall study results and limits: Nothing supported a single strong signal or clonotype that was associated with IBD. Background noise in patient repertoires may stem from differing immunosuppressive treatments.

Molecular identifiers with 6-nucleotide sample barcodes were added during cDNA synthesis via template switching. TCRdb re-called the 5' RACE reads; one entry per CDR3 protein, DNA not given. This sample contains some 150,000 distinct CDR3 sequences. Germline lookup yields CDR1 SEHNR and CDR2 FQNEAQ (reference sequence). The CDR3 runs 14 residues. On this clonotype: The antigen remains unidentified.

The sample consisted of blood. The V call is TRBV7-9, the J call TRBJ1-1; without DNA, the TCRdb call of TRBD1 cannot be checked. The origin of this receptor is a human donor with ulcerative colitis or Crohn's disease, or a healthy co-twin of an affected twin (not recorded which). CDR3: CASSGDSQIPEAFF.